The 10 T cell receptor beta chains below all came from one sample that was sequenced in a study of T cell responses to AZD1222 COVID-19 vaccine. Using immunoSEQ multiplex PCR, the repertoire was profiled, and TCRdb retains in-frame clones only, with some absent. In the table there are about 120,000 clones, about 90% of which are singletons. The sequences come from peripheral blood, collected on day 0 of AZD1222 vaccination. These receptors were obtained from an adult in good health.

The gene calls are TRBV15 and TRBJ2-7, with D tentatively TRBD2 (7 bases). CDR3 length: 16 amino acids. V lost 0 bases, J lost 4 bases, and 16 bases lay in between. Looked up from germline, CDR1 is LNHNV and CDR2 is YYDKDF (reference sequence). CDR3 region: CATSRDLGGLGYEQYF. The CDR3 DNA reads as TGTGCCACCAGCAGAGATCTGGGGGGGCTGGGTTACGAGCAGTACTTC. The full variable domain, with the rest looked up from reference TRBV15 and TRBJ2-7, is DAMVIQNPRYQVTQFGKPVTLSCSQTLNHNVMYWYQQKSSQAPKLLFHYYDKDFNNEADTPDNFQSRRPNTSFCFLDIRSPGLGDTAMYLCATSRDLGGLGYEQYFGPGTRLTVT.

V usage is TRBV4-2 and J usage is TRBJ1-1; the D is unclear. Trimming took 0 bases from V and 0 from J, leaving 26 bases between them. The CDR3 extends over 21 amino acids. CDR1 is LGHNA, CDR2 YNFKEQ, per germline. The CDR3 bases are TGTGCCAGCAGCCAAGACAATTTTCGACGGAGAGCCACCTTCATGAACACTGAAGCTTTCTTT. It translates to CASSQDNFRRRATFMNTEAFF.

This rearrangement joins TRBV6-5 to TRBJ2-7; D unresolved. The CDR3 covers 14 residues. CDR1 MNHEY and CDR2 SVGAGI come from the germline V gene. V gave up 6 bases and J gave up 2 bases, with 14 bases separating them. The CDR3 DNA follows: TGTGCCAGCAGCCCCGCTAGAGGTGCCTACGAGCAGTACTTC. Its protein product is CASSPARGAYEQYF.

This clone was recorded only once. The rearrangement joins TRBV12-5 to TRBJ1-1; D is unclear. Germline CDR1 is LGHNT and CDR2 is FRNRAP. There are 11 residues in the CDR3. Trimming cost V 6 bases and J 2 bases, with 4 bases left between them. The CDR3 bases are TGTGCTAGTGGCTTAAACACTGAAGCTTTCTTT. Amino acid sequence: CASGLNTEAFF.

The chain is built from TRBV2 and TRBJ1-5; possibly TRBD1 for D (5 bases). Germline CDR1 and CDR2: SNHLY and FYNNEI. Deletions cut 1 base from V and 6 bases from J, with 16 bases between. The CDR3 runs to 16 residues. CDR3 amino acids: CASSEVGRQMAQPQHF. As DNA, the CDR3 is TGTGCCAGCAGTGAAGTCGGTCGACAGATGGCTCAGCCCCAGCATTTT.

The genes are TRBV11-3 and TRBJ2-6, with TRBD1 matching over 10 bases. Trimming cost V 5 bases and J 2 bases; bases outside gene matches: 6. The V gene's germline CDR1 is SGHNT and CDR2 YENEEA. There are 17 residues in the CDR3. The CDR3 protein is CASSLRTGGTGANVLTF. As DNA, the CDR3 is TGTGCCAGCAGCCTACGGACAGGGGGAACTGGGGCCAACGTCCTGACTTTC.

V usage is TRBV11-2 and J usage is TRBJ2-1; D is unclear. V lost 11 bases to trimming and J lost 0 bases, with 17 bases between them. Looked up from germline, CDR1 is SGHAT and CDR2 is FQNNGV. There are 15 residues in the CDR3. CDR3 sequence (DNA): TGTGCCCCCCCTTTTAGTAGAGACTCCTACAATGAGCAGTTCTTC. Translation: CAPPFSRDSYNEQFF.

The rearrangement links TRBV5-6 to TRBJ1-1, with D unresolved. The CDR3 totals 12 residues. V was pared by 4 bases and J by 4 bases, with 8 bases between. CDR1 is SGHDT, CDR2 YYEEEE, per germline. CDR3 protein: CASSNHSTEAFF. The CDR3 nucleotides are TGTGCCAGCAGCAACCATAGCACTGAAGCTTTCTTT.

This clone was counted a single time. The V gene is TRBV2, the J gene TRBJ1-1; 7 positions match TRBD1. This CDR3 has 14 amino acids. The germline V gene has CDR1 SNHLY and CDR2 FYNNEI. The junction had 5 bases not matched to a gene; V was cut back by 3 bases and J by 4 bases. In nucleotides, the CDR3 is TGTGCCAGCAGTGACCGACAGGGTAGCACTGAAGCTTTCTTT. This gives the protein CASSDRQGSTEAFF.

The J gene is TRBJ2-7, the V gene TRBV5-6, with D possibly being TRBD2 (5 bases). CDR1 is SGHDT, CDR2 YYEEEE, per germline. The V gene lost 4 bases and the J gene lost 3 bases, with 14 bases spanning the gap. CDR3 length equals 14 residues. The CDR3 region is CASSRATGVYEQYF. DNA for the CDR3: TGTGCCAGCAGCCGGGCCACCGGGGTCTACGAGCAGTACTTC.